The 21 T cell receptor beta chains listed next were all sequenced from one sample in a study of T-cell reconstitution after alpha-beta-depleted transplantation in children (dated by TCRdb to the mid-2010s). The method behind the library was PCR. Sequencer: Illumina HiSeq 2500. TCR libraries were prepared with molecular barcoding, using unique molecular identifiers to normalize TCRbeta repertoire quantification. The public reads were reanalyzed by TCRdb: fastp trimming at Q25, MiXCR alignment, in-frame beta chains only. Every distinct CDR3 protein forms one entry, paired with its most common genes and DNA. A total of over 150,000 distinct CDR3 sequences appear in this sample, approximately 7% of them only once. Clones ranked in the top ten supply more than 2.5% of the sample. Sample: PBMCs from the stem cell graft donor, taken from the stem cell graft. The receptors here all came from a human donor who donated a stem cell graft to a child with Wiskott-Aldrich syndrome.

In this sample, this clonotype turned up many times. The chain has TRBV6-5 and TRBJ2-3, with 13 positions matching TRBD2. After removal of 7 bases from V and 8 bases from J, the junction contained 6 bases not matched to a gene. The germline V gene has CDR1 MNHEY and CDR2 SVGAGI. CDR3 length: 14 amino acids. CDR3 DNA: TGTGCCAGCACCCTGACTAGCGGGGGGTTTACGCAGTATTTT. Its translation is CASTLTSGGFTQYF.

This clonotype was detected ten times or more. J is TRBJ2-1 and V is TRBV24-1; D not resolved. The CDR3 runs 16 residues. Germline V gives CDR1 KGHDR, CDR2 SFDVKD. V lost 0 bases to trimming and J lost 2 bases, with 10 bases between them. The CDR3: CATSDLSRDPYNEQFF. The CDR3 nucleotides read TGTGCCACCAGTGATTTGTCAAGGGATCCCTACAATGAGCAGTTCTTC.

This clonotype was seen many times. CDR3 bases: TGCAGTGCCGCCCGACAGCCTGAAGCTTTCTTT. Translation: CSAARQPEAFF. The chain recombines TRBV20-1 with TRBJ1-1, with D perhaps TRBD1 (5 bases). This CDR3 comprises 11 residues. Trimming took 6 bases from V and 6 from J, leaving 11 bases between them. From germline, CDR1 is DFQATT and CDR2 SNEGSKA (reference sequence).

This clonotype was seen at least ten times. The J gene is TRBJ2-1, the V gene TRBV27; either TRBD1 or TRBD2 may fit D (5 bases each). V was clipped by 7 bases and J by 0 bases, with 13 bases between them. This CDR3 is built from 15 residues. Germline V gives CDR1 MNHEY, CDR2 SMNVEV (reference sequence). The CDR3, as DNA: TGTGCCAGCAAAAAGGGGACCAGCTCCTACAATGAGCAGTTCTTC. Translation gives CASKKGTSSYNEQFF.

This clonotype was counted ten times or more. This sequence joins TRBV7-9 and TRBJ1-2; TRBD1 is a possible D gene (5 bases). V was trimmed by 1 base and J by 1 base, leaving 10 bases between them. The CDR3 sequence is 15 residues long. Germline assignment: CDR1 SEHNR and CDR2 FQNEAQ (reference sequence). As DNA, the CDR3 is TGTGCCAGCAGCTTAGGTGGAAGGGGTAACTATGGCTACACCTTC. This encodes CASSLGGRGNYGYTF.

V and J are TRBV5-1 and TRBJ1-2; possibly TRBD1 for D (6 bases). The V gene's germline CDR1 is SGHRS and CDR2 YFSETQ. The V gene lost 4 bases and the J gene lost 2 bases, with 21 bases spanning the gap. The CDR3 covers 17 residues. CDR3 coding DNA: TGCGCCAGCAGCAGACTATACAGGGAGGCAGAAAACTATGGCTACACCTTC. Protein: CASSRLYREAENYGYTF. The complete variable domain, with remaining parts taken from reference TRBV5-1 and TRBJ1-2, reads KAGVTQTPRYLIKTRGQQVTLSCSPISGHRSVSWYQQTPGQGLQFLFEYFSETQRNKGNFPGRFSGRQFSNSRSEMNVSTLELGDSALYLCASSRLYREAENYGYTFGSGTRLTVV.

Regarding this clonotype: This may be a read error: a much more frequent sequence differs by one nucleotide. The chain couples TRBV13 to TRBJ1-2; weak D call: TRBD1 (5 bases). The CDR3 spans 14 residues. The germline V gene encodes CDR1 PRHDT and CDR2 FYEKMQ (reference sequence). Trimming left V 6 bases short and J 9 bases short, with 20 bases between. In DNA, the CDR3 is TGTGCCAGCAGGCACTTTTCGCCCGGGGGAAGCTACACCTTC. Translation: CASRHFSPGGSYTF.

This clonotype was counted ten times or more. V is TRBV29-1 and J is TRBJ1-1, with unresolved D. Trimming removed 3 bases from V and 6 bases from J, with 14 bases in between. Germline lookup yields CDR1 SQVTM and CDR2 ANQGSEA. The CDR3 has 13 residues. The CDR3 loop reads CSVEAVSGAEAFF. The CDR3 DNA follows: TGCAGCGTTGAGGCCGTATCTGGCGCTGAAGCTTTCTTT. Drawing the rest from reference TRBV29-1 and TRBJ1-1, the complete variable domain is SAVISQKPSRDICQRGTSLTIQCQVDSQVTMMFWYRQQPGQSLTLIATANQGSEATYESGFVIDKFPISRPNLTFSTLTVSNMSPEDSSIYLCSVEAVSGAEAFFGQGTRLTVV.

This clonotype was observed at least ten times. The chain uses TRBV10-3 and TRBJ2-1; possibly TRBD2 for D (6 bases). Trimming took off 3 bases at V and 5 bases at J, with 11 bases between the two ends. Per germline, CDR1 ENHRY and CDR2 SYGVKD. This CDR3 is 14 amino acids long. DNA for the CDR3: TGTGCCATCAGTGATTTGGGAGGCCACAATGAGCAGTTCTTC. Protein: CAISDLGGHNEQFF.

This clonotype has ten or more counts. DNA for the CDR3: TGTGCCAGCAGTTCGGCGGGAACAGATACGCAGTATTTT. Encoded protein: CASSSAGTDTQYF. The rearrangement uses TRBV12-3 or TRBV12-4 and TRBJ2-3; perhaps TRBD2 as D (6 bases). With 4 bases removed from V and 3 bases from J, the gap between germline ends came to 8 bases. The CDR3 is 13 amino acids.

In this sample, this clonotype turned up many times. The chain couples TRBV4-3 to TRBJ2-3; D ambiguous. This CDR3 region has 13 residues. V was pared by 1 base and J by 4 bases, with 6 bases between. The germline V gene has CDR1 LGHNA and CDR2 YSLEER. The CDR3 is CASSQAGPDTQYF. CDR3 sequence (DNA): TGCGCCAGCAGCCAAGCTGGTCCAGATACGCAGTATTTT.

There are many counts of this clonotype. The chain joins TRBV20-1 to TRBJ2-1; perhaps TRBD2 as D (5 bases). The CDR3 is 15 amino acids. V was trimmed by 6 bases and J by 3 bases, leaving 18 bases between them. The germline gives CDR1 DFQATT, CDR2 SNEGSKA (reference sequence). CDR3 coding DNA: TGCAGTGCCCCTAGGCCGGGAACCCTCTACAATGAGCAGTTCTTC. This codes for CSAPRPGTLYNEQFF.

This clonotype was seen repeatedly, ten times or more. The chain recombines TRBV28 with TRBJ2-7; 8 bases are a match to TRBD1. Per the germline V gene, CDR1 is MDHEN and CDR2 is SYDVKM. V shed 8 bases, J shed 0 bases, and the junction held 12 bases outside the gene matches. This CDR3 spans 16 amino acids. As DNA, the CDR3 is TGTGCCAGCCATCCAATGGGACAGGCGAGCTCCTACGAGCAGTACTTC. Its protein product is CASHPMGQASSYEQYF. Together with reference TRBV28 and TRBJ2-7, the CDR3 gives the full variable domain: DVKVTQSSRYLVKRTGEKVFLECVQDMDHENMFWYRQDPGLGLRLIYFSYDVKMKEKGDIPEGYSVSREKKERFSLILESASTNQTSMYLCASHPMGQASSYEQYFGPGTRLTVT.

The chain is built from TRBV7-2 and TRBJ2-1; D is unclear. The CDR3 totals 12 residues. The V end was cut by 2 bases, the J end by 8 bases, with 7 bases between. Per the germline V gene, CDR1 is SGHTA and CDR2 is FQGNSA. CDR3 nucleotide sequence: TGTGCCAGCAGCTTACAGGTCGATGAGCAGTTCTTC. Protein sequence: CASSLQVDEQFF.

This clonotype was seen ten or more times. This chain connects TRBV4-3 to TRBJ1-1; no reliable D call. V was pared by 1 base and J by 3 bases, with 12 bases between. This CDR3 has 15 amino acids. Germline lookup yields CDR1 LGHNA and CDR2 YSLEER. The CDR3 loop is CASSQGLGTDTEAFF. The CDR3 nucleotides are TGCGCCAGCAGCCAAGGTCTTGGCACAGACACTGAAGCTTTCTTT.

There are many counts of this clonotype. The chain couples TRBV29-1 to TRBJ2-1; perhaps D is TRBD1 or TRBD2 (5 bases each). Germline CDR1 SQVTM, CDR2 ANQGSEA. V was clipped by 1 base and J by 6 bases, with 22 bases between them. The CDR3 has 17 amino acids. CDR3 amino acids: CSVEGGPPPTGTNEQFF. CDR3 nucleotides: TGCAGCGTTGAAGGGGGCCCTCCACCCACGGGAACCAATGAGCAGTTCTTC.

This clonotype was seen ten or more times. The chain recombines TRBV20-1 with TRBJ2-3, with D uncertain. This CDR3 is built from 13 residues. With 1 base removed from V and 0 bases from J, the gap between germline ends came to 5 bases. CDR1 DFQATT and CDR2 SNEGSKA come from the germline V gene (reference sequence). CDR3 DNA sequence: TGCAGTGCTAGAGTCGGGAGCACAGATACGCAGTATTTT. This translates into CSARVGSTDTQYF.

In its sample, this clonotype was seen many times. The chain couples TRBV5-1 to TRBJ2-2, with TRBD2 matching over 8 bases. The V gene's germline CDR1 is SGHRS and CDR2 YFSETQ. Trimming cost V 4 bases and J 5 bases; bases outside gene matches: 10. The CDR3 extends over 16 amino acids. CDR3 protein: CASSLPLTGGTGELFF. The CDR3 DNA sequence: TGCGCCAGCAGCCTCCCTTTGACGGGAGGGACCGGGGAGCTGTTTTTT. Full variable domain (remainder filled in from reference TRBV5-1 and TRBJ2-2): KAGVTQTPRYLIKTRGQQVTLSCSPISGHRSVSWYQQTPGQGLQFLFEYFSETQRNKGNFPGRFSGRQFSNSRSEMNVSTLELGDSALYLCASSLPLTGGTGELFFGEGSRLTVL.

This clonotype showed up many times. CDR3 coding DNA: TGCGCCAGCGCGGACAGAAACTACAATGAGCAGTTCTTC. Amino acids: CASADRNYNEQFF. V is TRBV5-1 and J is TRBJ2-1; D might be TRBD1 (6 bases). The V end lost 7 bases, the J end lost 3 bases, and 11 bases lay between the germline ends. This CDR3 is built from 13 residues. CDR1 SGHRS and CDR2 YFSETQ come from the germline V gene.

The sample holds many counts of this clonotype. The V gene is TRBV20-1, the J gene TRBJ2-1; D is tentatively TRBD1 or TRBD2 (5 bases each). Trimming removed 5 bases at V and 4 bases at J, with 18 bases between. Germline V gene sequence: CDR1 DFQATT, CDR2 SNEGSKA (reference sequence). The CDR3 has 15 residues. This chain's CDR3 is CSAPQRGEGYNEQFF. CDR3 coding DNA: TGCAGTGCTCCTCAGAGGGGAGAGGGGTACAATGAGCAGTTCTTC.

Details on this clonotype: The DNA is left out, because the CDR3 cannot be placed on it with certainty; the CDR3 is given as TCRdb lists it. V and J are TRBV2 and TRBJ2-5; TRBD2, as called in the table, went unchecked against the DNA. Germline values: CDR1 SNHLY, CDR2 FYNNEI. The CDR3 length equals 19 residues, ends included. CDR3 residues: CTISSSGLAVHGAQETQYF.